This T cell receptor beta chain came from a study of immune cell composition in non-small cell lung cancer (dated by TCRdb to about 2017). A note on the overall study: Histologic subtype was assigned using H&E plus p63, CK5, Napsin A and TTF-1 immunohistochemistry, mainly lung adenocarcinoma or squamous cell carcinoma. In supplementary cohort #1, which comprised 9 to 10 lung adenocarcinoma cases, paired tumour/lung TCR-beta sequencing was performed and TIL populations were generated so that tumour reactivity could be assessed. A few tumour specimens with TCR-beta data were of rare histological subtypes and were excluded from the subtype comparisons. Adaptive Biotechnologies TCR-beta sequencing was carried out on 34 to 35 paired NSCLC tumour and non-adjacent lung specimens, as well as on roughly 26 tumour-only specimens. The full study reports these points: The reactivity cohort was only around 9 cases, and tumour-reactive clones were not shown to share sequences with the dominant in vivo tumour-associated clones. Across around 10 adenocarcinoma cases, TIL tumour reactivity correlated strongly with maximal tumour-associated clone frequency but not with overall clonality. No significant correlation was found between smoking pack-years and tumour TCR-beta clonality. Tumour-associated clones >0.5% were found in nearly half of NSCLC cases, namely in roughly 30% of adenocarcinomas versus around four fifths of squamous carcinomas.

Non-adjacent lung tissue from the same patient, taken as far from the tumour as possible and at least 3 cm away, was used for the normal lung samples. Frozen aliquots of unsorted single-cell suspensions were used for genomic DNA extraction with the QIAamp DNA kit. Tissues arrived within 2 hours after resection and were immediately processed into single-cell suspensions. Tissue was mechanically dissociated and enzymatically digested with DNase I, collagenase I and hyaluronidase for less than 35 minutes at 37 °C, then filtered and RBC-lysed. CDR1 and CDR2 (GTSNPN, SVGIG) derive from the germline V gene (reference sequence). Clipping removes 2 bases from V and 6 bases from J, with 10 as the unmatched junction base count. The CDR3 runs 14 residues from the cysteine to the phenylalanine. Here the CDR3 DNA is all that survives: 42 bases in frame from base 1. A two-step multiplex PCR was used to amplify TCR-beta CDR3 regions from genomic DNA, and Illumina-compatible adaptors were added in the second step. TCR-beta immunosequencing was carried out on an Illumina platform through the commercial immunoSEQ service. The original pipeline was this. Repertoires were summarised as Top 10 Clones, the percentage of T-cell templates from the ten most frequent sequences, and productive clonality. Productive clonality ranged from 0 to 1, with 1 indicating a monoclonal population. Tumour-associated clones were defined as sequences comprising at least 0.1% of tumour T-cell templates but absent from matched non-adjacent lung, identified via log10 scatter plots. Two-group comparisons used Student's t-tests, stages used ANOVA, and relationships used linear regression, analysed in GraphPad Prism7 and R. Drawn from immuneACCESS, this table holds only the in-frame rearrangements with V and J called that TCRdb kept. Clones are partly lost; checked studies trace under half to an unresolved V gene and leave the rest unexplained. The V and J calls and clone size were taken over from that table, and D and trimming were inferred from the DNA. The sample records about 6,600 clones, 70% to 85% of which are singletons. About 9.6% of the sample rests with the top ten.

This clone was recorded only once. The clone's antigen remains unknown. Base qualities were left out, and no much larger clone turns up one base away. The chain was built from TRBV30 and TRBJ2-7, with 7 bases matching TRBD2. The material sequenced was non-adjacent lung tissue. This receptor was identified in a human donor with non-small cell lung cancer. The CDR3 in this case is CAWSWGRVAGEQYF. The nucleotide sequence is given as TGTGCCTGGAGTTGGGGCAGGGTAGCGGGCGAGCAGTACTTC. Joined to the reference TRBV30 and TRBJ2-7 proteins, this CDR3 gives the full variable domain: SQTIHQWPATLVQPVGSPLSLECTVEGTSNPNLYWYRQAAGRGLQLLFYSVGIGQISSEVPQNLSASRPQDRQFILSSKKLLLSDSGFYLCAWSWGRVAGEQYFGPGTRLTVT.